What follows is one T cell receptor beta chain and its context. As yet, its antigen is unknown. This sample is drawn from a study of PD-1 blockade in classical Hodgkin lymphoma. Study observations and caveats: No one has yet defined what causes the repertoire differences, which may be disease activity or prior therapy. Whoever responded completely had baseline diversity much like that seen in newly diagnosed patients.

The data were produced by immunoSEQ multiplex PCR, yet TCRdb's version contains in-frame clones alone and is incomplete. Of about 58,000 clones detected, around 93% appear once; the ten largest clones hold 8.5% to 12%. Every patient had relapsed following autologous stem cell transplantation, and cohorts differed in brentuximab vedotin exposure. V was trimmed by 5 bases and J by 2 bases, leaving 19 bases between them. Germline-derived CDR1 and CDR2 are GTSNPN and SVGIG (reference sequence). This CDR3 region has 15 residues. The clonotype was recovered from a human donor with classical Hodgkin lymphoma. The V call is TRBV30, the J call TRBJ2-7; unclear D gene. This material consisted of peripheral blood mononuclear cells (PBMCs), taken before the second cycle of nivolumab. CDR3 nucleotide sequence: TGTGCCTGGCAGGAACAGCGTAGGTCTACCTACGAGCAGTACTTC. The encoded protein is CAWQEQRRSTYEQYF.